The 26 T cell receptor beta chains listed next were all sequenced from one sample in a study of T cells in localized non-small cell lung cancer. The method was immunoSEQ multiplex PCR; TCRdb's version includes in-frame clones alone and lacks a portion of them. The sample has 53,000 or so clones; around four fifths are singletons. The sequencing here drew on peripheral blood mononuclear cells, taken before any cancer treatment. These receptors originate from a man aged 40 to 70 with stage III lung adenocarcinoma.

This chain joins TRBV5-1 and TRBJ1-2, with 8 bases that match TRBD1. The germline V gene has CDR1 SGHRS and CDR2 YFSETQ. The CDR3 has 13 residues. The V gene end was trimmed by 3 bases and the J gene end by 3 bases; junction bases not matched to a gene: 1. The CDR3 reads CASSSTGDYGYTF. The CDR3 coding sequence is TGCGCCAGCAGCTCGACAGGGGACTATGGCTACACCTTC.

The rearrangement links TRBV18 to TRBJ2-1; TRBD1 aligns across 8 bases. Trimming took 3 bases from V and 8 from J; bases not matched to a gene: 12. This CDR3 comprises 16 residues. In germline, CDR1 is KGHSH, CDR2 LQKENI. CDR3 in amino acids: CASSPDLTGALDEQFF. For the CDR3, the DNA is TGTGCCAGCTCACCGGACCTGACAGGGGCGTTGGATGAGCAGTTCTTC.

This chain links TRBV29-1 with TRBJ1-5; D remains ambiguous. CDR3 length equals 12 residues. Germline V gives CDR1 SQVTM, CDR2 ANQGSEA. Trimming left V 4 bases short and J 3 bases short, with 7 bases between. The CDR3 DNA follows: TGCAGCGTTGGGCAGGTCAATCAGCCCCAGCATTTT. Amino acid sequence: CSVGQVNQPQHF.

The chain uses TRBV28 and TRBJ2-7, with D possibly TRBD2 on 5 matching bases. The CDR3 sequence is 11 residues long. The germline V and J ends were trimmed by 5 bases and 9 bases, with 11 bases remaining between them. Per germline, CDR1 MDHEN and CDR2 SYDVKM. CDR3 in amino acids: CASSTQRSQYF. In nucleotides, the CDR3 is TGTGCCAGCAGTACCCAGCGGTCGCAGTACTTC.

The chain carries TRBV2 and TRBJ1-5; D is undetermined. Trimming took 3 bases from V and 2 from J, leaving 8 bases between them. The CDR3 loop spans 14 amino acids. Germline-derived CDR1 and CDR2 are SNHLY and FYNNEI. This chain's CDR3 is CASSERYGNQPQHF. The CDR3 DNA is TGTGCCAGCAGTGAGAGATATGGCAATCAGCCCCAGCATTTT.

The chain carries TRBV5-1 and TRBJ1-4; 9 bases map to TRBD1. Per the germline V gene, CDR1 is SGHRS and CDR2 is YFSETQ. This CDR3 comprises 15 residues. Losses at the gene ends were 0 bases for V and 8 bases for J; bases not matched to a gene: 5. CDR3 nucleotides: TGCGCCAGCAGCTTGGCGGACAGGGGTGGGGAAAAACTGTTTTTT. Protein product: CASSLADRGGEKLFF.

CDR3 region: CASSQVRTANSQETQYF. The CDR3 DNA is TGTGCCAGCAGCCAGGTCCGAACAGCTAATTCCCAAGAGACCCAGTACTTC. V and J are TRBV16 and TRBJ2-5; D unresolved. The length of the CDR3 is 17 residues. V was cut by 3 bases and J by 1 base, with 18 bases left in between. Germline CDR1 is KGHSY and CDR2 is FQNENV.

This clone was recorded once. CDR3 sequence: CASSARLDGRNEQFF. The CDR3, as DNA: TGTGCCAGCAGCGCCCGACTAGACGGTAGGAATGAGCAGTTCTTC. The J gene is TRBJ2-1, the V gene TRBV9, with TRBD2 as a possible D gene (6 bases). V was cut by 3 bases and J by 7 bases, with 17 bases left in between. Germline V gene data show CDR1 as SGDLS and CDR2 as YYNGEE. This CDR3 spans 15 amino acids.

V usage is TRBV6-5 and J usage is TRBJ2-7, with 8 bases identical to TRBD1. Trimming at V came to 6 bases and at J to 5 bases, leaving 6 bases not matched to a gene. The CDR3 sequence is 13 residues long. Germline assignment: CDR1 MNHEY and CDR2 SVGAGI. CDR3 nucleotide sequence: TGTGCCAGCAGGTCCAGGGGGCGTCACGAGCAGTACTTC. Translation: CASRSRGRHEQYF.

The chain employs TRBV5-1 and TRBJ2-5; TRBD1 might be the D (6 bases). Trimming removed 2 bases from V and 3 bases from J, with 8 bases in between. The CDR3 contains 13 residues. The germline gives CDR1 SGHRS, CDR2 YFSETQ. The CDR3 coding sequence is TGCGCCAGCAGCTTCGCAGGGGAAGAGACCCAGTACTTC. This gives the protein CASSFAGEETQYF.

The CDR3 bases are TGTGCCAGCGCCCTCGGGGGGGGCCCCTCCTACGAGCAGTACTTC. Amino acids: CASALGGGPSYEQYF. The chain carries TRBV7-6 and TRBJ2-7; 8 nucleotides line up with TRBD2. CDR3 size: 15 residues. CDR1 SGHVS and CDR2 FNYEAQ come from the germline V gene. Unmatched junction bases numbered 9, after V lost 8 bases and J lost 0 bases.

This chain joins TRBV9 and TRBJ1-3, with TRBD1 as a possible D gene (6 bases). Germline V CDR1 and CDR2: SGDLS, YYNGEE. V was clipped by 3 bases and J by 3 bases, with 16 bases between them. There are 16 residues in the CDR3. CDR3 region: CASSGGQGRVGNTIYF. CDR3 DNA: TGTGCCAGCAGCGGGGGTCAGGGGCGCGTTGGAAACACCATATATTTT.

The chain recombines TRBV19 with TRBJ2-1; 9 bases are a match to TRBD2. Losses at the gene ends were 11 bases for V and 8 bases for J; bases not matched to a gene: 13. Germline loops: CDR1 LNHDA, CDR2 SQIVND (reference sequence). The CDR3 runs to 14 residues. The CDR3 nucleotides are TGTGCCTCGCGACGGGGCGCGGGAGGGGATGAGCAGTTCTTC. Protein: CASRRGAGGDEQFF.

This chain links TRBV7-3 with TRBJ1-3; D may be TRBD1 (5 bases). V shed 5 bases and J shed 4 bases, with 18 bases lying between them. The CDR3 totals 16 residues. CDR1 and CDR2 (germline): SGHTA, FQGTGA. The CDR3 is CASSLSGARGGNTIYF. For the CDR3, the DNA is TGTGCCAGCAGCCTCTCCGGGGCACGAGGGGGAAACACCATATATTTT.

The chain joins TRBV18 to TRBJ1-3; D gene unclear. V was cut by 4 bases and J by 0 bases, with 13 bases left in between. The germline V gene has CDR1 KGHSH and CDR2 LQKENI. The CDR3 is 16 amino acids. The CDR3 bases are TGTGCCAGCTCACTCTCAGAGGTCCGCTCTGGAAACACCATATATTTT. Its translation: CASSLSEVRSGNTIYF. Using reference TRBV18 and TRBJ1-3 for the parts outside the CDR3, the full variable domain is NAGVMQNPRHLVRRRGQEARLRCSPMKGHSHVYWYRQLPEEGLKFMVYLQKENIIDESGMPKERFSAEFPKEGPSILRIQQVVRGDSAAYFCASSLSEVRSGNTIYFGEGSWLTVV.

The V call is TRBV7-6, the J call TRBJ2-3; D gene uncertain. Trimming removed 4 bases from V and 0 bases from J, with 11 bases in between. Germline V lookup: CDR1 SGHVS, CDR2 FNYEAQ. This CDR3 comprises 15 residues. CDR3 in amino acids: CASSSIPISTDTQYF. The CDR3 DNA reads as TGTGCCAGCAGCTCCATCCCGATAAGCACAGATACGCAGTATTTT.

The CDR3 loop reads CSVEGPGGLKDTQYF. The CDR3, as DNA: TGCAGCGTTGAAGGCCCGGGGGGCCTTAAGGATACGCAGTATTTT. The V and J genes are TRBV29-1 and TRBJ2-3; TRBD2 might be the D (7 bases). In germline, CDR1 is SQVTM, CDR2 ANQGSEA. V lost 1 base and J 6 bases, leaving 17 bases between the germline ends. The CDR3 runs to 15 residues.

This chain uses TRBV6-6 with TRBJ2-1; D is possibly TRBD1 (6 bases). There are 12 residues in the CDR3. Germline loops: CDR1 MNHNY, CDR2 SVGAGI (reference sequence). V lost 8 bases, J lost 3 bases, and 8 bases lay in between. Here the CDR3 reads CASGTNYNEQFF. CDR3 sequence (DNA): TGTGCCAGCGGGACAAACTACAATGAGCAGTTCTTC.

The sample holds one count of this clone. The CDR3 region has the DNA TGTGCCAGCTCAACAGGGGCGGATGAAAAACTGTTTTTT. It yields the protein CASSTGADEKLFF. The chain carries TRBV18 and TRBJ1-4, with 7 nucleotides matching TRBD1. The CDR3 covers 13 residues. V trimming: 5 bases; J trimming: 6 bases; junction bases outside the gene matches: 3. Per the germline V gene, CDR1 is KGHSH and CDR2 is LQKENI.

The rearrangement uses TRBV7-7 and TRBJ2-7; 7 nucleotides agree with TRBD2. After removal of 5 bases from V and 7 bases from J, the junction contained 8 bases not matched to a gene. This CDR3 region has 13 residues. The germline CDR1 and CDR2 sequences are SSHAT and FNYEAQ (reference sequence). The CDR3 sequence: CASSPSAGGEQYF. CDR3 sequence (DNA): TGTGCCAGCAGCCCCTCTGCCGGGGGGGAGCAGTACTTC.

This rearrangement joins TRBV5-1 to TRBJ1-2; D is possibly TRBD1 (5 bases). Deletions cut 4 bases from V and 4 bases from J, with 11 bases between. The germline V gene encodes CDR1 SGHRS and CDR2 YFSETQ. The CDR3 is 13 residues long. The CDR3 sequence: CASSARDVYGYTF. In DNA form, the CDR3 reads TGCGCCAGCAGCGCACGGGACGTCTATGGCTACACCTTC. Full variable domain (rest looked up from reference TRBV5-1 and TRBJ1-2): KAGVTQTPRYLIKTRGQQVTLSCSPISGHRSVSWYQQTPGQGLQFLFEYFSETQRNKGNFPGRFSGRQFSNSRSEMNVSTLELGDSALYLCASSARDVYGYTFGSGTRLTVV.

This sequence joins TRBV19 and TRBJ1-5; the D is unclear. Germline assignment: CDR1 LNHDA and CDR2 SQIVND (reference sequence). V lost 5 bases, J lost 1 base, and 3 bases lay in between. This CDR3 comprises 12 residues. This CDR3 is CASSWSNQPQHF. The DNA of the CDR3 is TGTGCCAGTAGTTGGAGCAATCAGCCCCAGCATTTT.

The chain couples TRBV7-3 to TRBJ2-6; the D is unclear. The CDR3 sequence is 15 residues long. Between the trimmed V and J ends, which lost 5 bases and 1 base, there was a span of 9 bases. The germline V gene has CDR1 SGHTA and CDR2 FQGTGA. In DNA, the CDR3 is TGTGCCAGCAGCCTTCAGCAATCTGGGGCCAACGTCCTGACTTTC. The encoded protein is CASSLQQSGANVLTF. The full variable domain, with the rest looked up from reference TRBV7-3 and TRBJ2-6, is GAGVSQTPSNKVTEKGKYVELRCDPISGHTALYWYRQSLGQGPEFLIYFQGTGAADDSGLPNDRFFAVRPEGSVSTLKIQRTERGDSAVYLCASSLQQSGANVLTFGAGSRLTVL.

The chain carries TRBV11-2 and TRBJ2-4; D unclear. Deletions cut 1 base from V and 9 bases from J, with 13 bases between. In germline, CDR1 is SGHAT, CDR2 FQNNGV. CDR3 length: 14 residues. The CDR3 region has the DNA TGTGCCAGCAGCTTAGGGTTCAGAGGACGCATTCAGTACTTC. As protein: CASSLGFRGRIQYF. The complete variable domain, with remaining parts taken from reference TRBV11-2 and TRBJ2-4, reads EAGVAQSPRYKIIEKRQSVAFWCNPISGHATLYWYQQILGQGPKLLIQFQNNGVVDDSQLPKDRFSAERLKGVDSTLKIQPAKLEDSAVYLCASSLGFRGRIQYFGAGTRLSVL.

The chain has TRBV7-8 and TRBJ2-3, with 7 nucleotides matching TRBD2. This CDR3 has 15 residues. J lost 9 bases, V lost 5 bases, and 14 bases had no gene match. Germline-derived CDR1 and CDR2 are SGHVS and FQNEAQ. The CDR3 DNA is TGTGCCAGCAGCAAGATAGCGGGTGGAGGGGAGACGCAGTATTTT. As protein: CASSKIAGGGETQYF.

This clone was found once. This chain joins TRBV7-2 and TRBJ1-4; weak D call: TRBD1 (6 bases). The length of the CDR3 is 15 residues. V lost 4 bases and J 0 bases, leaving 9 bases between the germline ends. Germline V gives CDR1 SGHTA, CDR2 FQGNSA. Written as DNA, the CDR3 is TGTGCCAGCAGCTCAGAGGGGGCAACTAATGAAAAACTGTTTTTT. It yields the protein CASSSEGATNEKLFF.